This passage covers 32 T cell receptor beta chains from one sample sequenced in a study of OX40 agonist ivuxolimab in advanced cancers. Only in-frame clones appear in the TCRdb table, and some are missing; sequencing was by immunoSEQ multiplex PCR. The profile covers about 70,000 clones, with around 80% appearing a single time and 5% taken by the ten largest. Here the sequenced sample was CD4+ or CD8+ T cells sorted from blood, taken in a trial of the OX40 agonist ivuxolimab. All receptors derive from an adult with an advanced solid tumor such as melanoma, head and neck, liver or kidney cancer.

Written as DNA, the CDR3 is TGTGCCAGCAGCTTAGAGACTAGCGGGAGGGGGGAGCAGTTCTTC. Its translation: CASSLETSGRGEQFF. The V gene is TRBV6-5, the J gene TRBJ2-1; 14 nucleotides line up with TRBD2. Unmatched junction bases numbered 8, after V lost 6 bases and J lost 10 bases. Germline loops: CDR1 MNHEY, CDR2 SVGAGI. This CDR3 has 15 amino acids.

This chain uses TRBV6-5 with TRBJ1-1; weak D call: TRBD1 (5 bases). Deletions cut 0 bases from V and 5 bases from J, with 13 bases between. CDR3 length: 15 residues. Germline CDR1 MNHEY, CDR2 SVGAGI. CDR3 loop: CASSYSRTLRTEAFF. The CDR3 DNA is TGTGCCAGCAGTTACTCTAGGACACTGCGGACTGAAGCTTTCTTT.

V gene TRBV4-1 combines with J gene TRBJ1-5; tentative D call: TRBD1 (6 bases). Between the trimmed V and J ends, which lost 1 base and 6 bases, there was a span of 19 bases. Germline-derived CDR1 and CDR2 are MGHRA and YSYEKL. This CDR3 contains 17 residues. The CDR3 sequence is CASSQGQERGGSQPQHF. CDR3 DNA: TGCGCCAGCAGCCAAGGTCAAGAAAGGGGGGGCAGTCAGCCCCAGCATTTT.

The chain employs TRBV5-1 and TRBJ1-3; unclear D gene. The length of the CDR3 is 17 residues. V was shortened by 0 bases and J by 0 bases, with 13 bases between the two germline ends. Germline-derived CDR1 and CDR2 are SGHRS and YFSETQ. CDR3 DNA sequence: TGCGCCAGCAGCTTGGATGGGGTCCTGGGCTCTGGAAACACCATATATTTT. Residues: CASSLDGVLGSGNTIYF. Supplemented by reference TRBV5-1 and TRBJ1-3, the full variable domain reads KAGVTQTPRYLIKTRGQQVTLSCSPISGHRSVSWYQQTPGQGLQFLFEYFSETQRNKGNFPGRFSGRQFSNSRSEMNVSTLELGDSALYLCASSLDGVLGSGNTIYFGEGSWLTVV.

This clone appeared a single time. The J gene is TRBJ2-2, the V gene TRBV27; possibly TRBD1 for D (6 bases). The CDR3 is made up of 14 amino acids. V dropped 3 bases and J dropped 8 bases, with 13 bases sitting between them. Looked up from germline, CDR1 is MNHEY and CDR2 is SMNVEV (reference sequence). The CDR3 reads CASSFTSGTGELFF. In DNA form, the CDR3 reads TGTGCCAGCAGTTTCACATCCGGGACAGGGGAGCTGTTTTTT.

This chain joins TRBV1 and TRBJ2-5; TRBD1 reflects the table's D call only, with no check against the DNA. TRBV1 is a recognized pseudogene. The CDR3 covers 14 residues. The CDR3 here is CTSSARDRQETQYF. The DNA for the CDR3 is TGCACCAGCAGCGCCCGGGACAGGCAAGAGACCCAGTACTTC.

The chain joins TRBV27 to TRBJ1-2; TRBD1 is a possible D gene (5 bases). The CDR3 is 13 amino acids. Trimming removed 4 bases from V and 4 bases from J, with 10 bases in between. Looked up from germline, CDR1 is MNHEY and CDR2 is SMNVEV (reference sequence). CDR3 loop: CASSSGTSYGYTF. CDR3 DNA sequence: TGTGCCAGCAGTTCCGGGACTAGCTATGGCTACACCTTC.

The CDR3 loop is CASSLEPNSPLHF. CDR3 DNA sequence: TGTGCCAGCAGCTTAGAGCCTAATTCACCCCTCCACTTT. This chain uses TRBV7-2 with TRBJ1-6; no clear D gene. Trimming shortened V by 1 base and J by 6 bases, and 4 bases separated the two germline ends. Germline V gene sequence: CDR1 SGHTA, CDR2 FQGNSA. This CDR3 has 13 residues.

This chain uses TRBV5-1 with TRBJ1-1, with D perhaps matching TRBD1 (5 bases). This CDR3 comprises 14 residues. Looked up from germline, CDR1 is SGHRS and CDR2 is YFSETQ. The V and J ends lost 2 bases and 6 bases respectively, with 14 bases between them. The CDR3 reads CASSLNQGRAEAFF. The CDR3 DNA reads TGCGCCAGCAGCTTAAACCAGGGACGGGCTGAAGCTTTCTTT.

On this clone: An end of the junction differs from the germline gene, which may be a read error. The chain employs TRBV7-7 and TRBJ2-3, with 11 bases that match TRBD2. The CDR3 has 15 amino acids. Germline CDR1 reads SSHAT; CDR2 reads FNYEAQ (reference sequence). The chain's CDR3 is CASSRSGGDTDTQYF. The CDR3 DNA follows: TGTGCTAGCAGCCGTAGCGGGGGGGACACAGATACGCAGTATTTT.

This chain joins TRBV7-6 and TRBJ1-2; 8 nucleotides line up with TRBD1. The V segment lost 1 base and the J segment 4 bases; nucleotides outside the gene matches: 11. The CDR3 is made up of 17 amino acids. CDR1 is SGHVS and CDR2 is FNYEAQ in the germline V gene. For the CDR3, the DNA is TGTGCCAGCAGCTTAGTATCCCCTGGGACAGGTGGCTATGGCTACACCTTC. Amino acid sequence: CASSLVSPGTGGYGYTF.

The chain recombines TRBV7-2 with TRBJ2-7; 12 bases agree with TRBD2. The CDR3 is made up of 15 amino acids. Germline-derived CDR1 and CDR2 are SGHTA and FQGNSA. V was pared by 5 bases and J by 1 base, with 3 bases of the junction left unmatched. The CDR3 DNA reads TGTGCCAGCAGCCGGACTAGCGGGGATTCCTACGAGCAGTACTTC. Its translation: CASSRTSGDSYEQYF. The complete variable domain, with remaining parts taken from reference TRBV7-2 and TRBJ2-7, reads GAGVSQSPSNKVTEKGKDVELRCDPISGHTALYWYRQSLGQGLEFLIYFQGNSAPDKSGLPSDRFSAERTGGSVSTLTIQRTQQEDSAVYLCASSRTSGDSYEQYFGPGTRLTVT.

This clone was counted once. The chain recombines TRBV2 with TRBJ1-4, with D unresolved. This CDR3 contains 13 residues. From germline, CDR1 is SNHLY and CDR2 FYNNEI. The V gene lost 5 bases and the J gene lost 8 bases, with 12 bases spanning the gap. CDR3 DNA sequence: TGTGCCAGCAGTACGGGCATCCGAGAAAAACTGTTTTTT. Residues: CASSTGIREKLFF.

This chain uses TRBV4-3 with TRBJ2-7; 11 bases match TRBD2. V was pared by 0 bases and J by 5 bases, with 9 bases of the junction left unmatched. CDR3 length: 17 amino acids. The V gene's germline CDR1 is LGHNA and CDR2 YSLEER. The CDR3 DNA is TGCGCCAGCAGCCAAGACATTCGGACTAGCGGGTACAACGAGCAGTACTTC. Its protein is CASSQDIRTSGYNEQYF.

The chain is built from TRBV9 and TRBJ1-2; D not certain. CDR1 and CDR2 (germline): SGDLS, YYNGEE. V lost 3 bases to trimming and J lost 2 bases, with 8 bases between them. This CDR3 has 13 residues. The CDR3 spells CASSAGRNYGYTF. The CDR3 nucleotides read TGTGCCAGCAGCGCGGGGAGGAACTATGGCTACACCTTC.

The chain recombines TRBV4-2 with TRBJ2-7; no definite D call. CDR1 and CDR2 from the germline V gene are LGHNA and YNFKEQ. Trimming removed 5 bases from V and 3 bases from J, with 11 bases in between. This CDR3 has 13 amino acids. The CDR3 protein is CASSARSIYEQYF. CDR3 sequence (DNA): TGTGCCAGCAGCGCTCGTTCCATCTACGAGCAGTACTTC.

The chain uses TRBV6-1 and TRBJ1-1; 7 bases are a match to TRBD1. Germline-derived CDR1 and CDR2 are MNHNS and SASEGT. J gave up 5 bases and V 2 bases, and 8 bases lay outside the gene matches. The CDR3 runs 15 residues. This CDR3 is CASSEQTGAWTEAFF. CDR3 coding DNA: TGTGCCAGCAGTGAACAAACAGGGGCCTGGACTGAAGCTTTCTTT.

The chain carries TRBV19 and TRBJ1-1; no definite D call. V was clipped by 3 bases and J by 6 bases, with 11 bases between them. Per germline, CDR1 LNHDA and CDR2 SQIVND (reference sequence). The CDR3 loop spans 13 amino acids. The CDR3 DNA reads as TGTGCCAGTAGTATGAGTGAACGCGCTGAAGCTTTCTTT. Encoded protein: CASSMSERAEAFF.

Here the CDR3 reads CASSKGQSSYNEQFF. In DNA form, the CDR3 reads TGTGCCAGCAGCAAGGGACAGAGCTCCTACAATGAGCAGTTCTTC. The rearrangement uses TRBV11-2 and TRBJ2-1; 7 nucleotides align to TRBD1. V lost 5 bases and J lost 0; bases outside the gene matches: 4. Germline CDR1 is SGHAT and CDR2 is FQNNGV. This CDR3 region has 15 residues. Together with reference TRBV11-2 and TRBJ2-1, the CDR3 gives the full variable domain: EAGVAQSPRYKIIEKRQSVAFWCNPISGHATLYWYQQILGQGPKLLIQFQNNGVVDDSQLPKDRFSAERLKGVDSTLKIQPAKLEDSAVYLCASSKGQSSYNEQFFGPGTRLTVL.

The chain has TRBV9 and TRBJ1-3; the D is unclear. V was cut by 2 bases and J by 4 bases, with 10 bases left in between. The CDR3 covers 14 residues. Germline assignment: CDR1 SGDLS and CDR2 YYNGEE. The DNA of the CDR3 is TGTGCCAGCAGCGTCATCCAGGTGGGAAACACCATATATTTT. It translates to CASSVIQVGNTIYF.

V is TRBV4-3 and J is TRBJ2-1, with TRBD2 matching over 7 bases. Germline CDR1 and CDR2: LGHNA and YSLEER. The CDR3 runs 17 residues. J gave up 7 bases and V 0 bases, and 12 bases lay outside the gene matches. For the CDR3, the DNA is TGCGCCAGCAGCCAAGATGGGCGGGGGTGGCGTGTTAATGAGCAGTTCTTC. This gives the protein CASSQDGRGWRVNEQFF.

V usage is TRBV19 and J usage is TRBJ1-1; tentative D call: TRBD1 (5 bases). V was trimmed by 7 bases and J by 1 base, leaving 16 bases between them. Germline-derived CDR1 and CDR2 are LNHDA and SQIVND (reference sequence). The CDR3 length is 15 residues. The CDR3 loop is CASTLRGRPNTEAFF. The CDR3, as DNA: TGTGCCAGTACCTTAAGGGGCCGGCCGAACACTGAAGCTTTCTTT.

V and J are TRBV10-1 and TRBJ2-7; no reliable D call. V was cut by 4 bases and J by 3 bases, with 4 bases left in between. CDR1 and CDR2 from the germline V gene are WNHNN and SYGVQD (reference sequence). The CDR3 runs to 11 residues. CDR3 amino acids: CASSAGYEQYF. CDR3 coding DNA: TGCGCCAGCAGTGCCGGCTACGAGCAGTACTTC.

The J gene is TRBJ1-2, the V gene TRBV7-9; D gene uncertain. Trimming removed 4 bases from V and 4 bases from J, with 13 bases in between. The germline V gene has CDR1 SEHNR and CDR2 FQNEAQ (reference sequence). The CDR3 contains 14 residues. CDR3 DNA sequence: TGTGCCAGCAGCTCCACAGTTGGTCGCTATGGCTACACCTTC. This sequence encodes CASSSTVGRYGYTF.

Worth noting for this clone: A junction end diverges from the germline sequence, so it may reflect a read error. CDR3 in amino acids: CASSHEVSGNAGELFF. The CDR3 DNA reads as TGCGCCAGCAGTCATGAGGTCTCAGGGAACGCCGGGGAGCTGTTTTTT. V gene TRBV23-1 combines with J gene TRBJ2-2, with a possible D match to TRBD1 (5 bases). TRBV23-1 falls under the ORF class, with uncertain function. The CDR3 is 16 amino acids.

This chain links TRBV7-9 with TRBJ1-3, with 8 bases identical to TRBD1. This CDR3 is built from 18 residues. Per the germline V gene, CDR1 is SEHNR and CDR2 is FQNEAQ (reference sequence). Germline trimming cut 4 bases from V and 1 base from J; bases unmatched to any gene: 12. This CDR3 is CASSSPGQVTFSGNTIYF. The CDR3 DNA is TGTGCCAGCAGCTCGCCGGGACAGGTCACCTTTTCTGGAAACACCATATATTTT.

CDR3 bases: TGCGCCAGCAGCCAACGGGGGGCTTGGGCGACCCAGTACTTC. Protein: CASSQRGAWATQYF. The genes are TRBV4-1 and TRBJ2-5; D possibly corresponds to TRBD2 (7 bases). The CDR3 runs 14 residues. Looked up from germline, CDR1 is MGHRA and CDR2 is YSYEKL. V was shortened by 2 bases and J by 7 bases, with 14 bases between the two germline ends.

The V gene is TRBV9, the J gene TRBJ2-3, with unresolved D. The CDR3 has 13 residues. Germline V gene lookup returns CDR1 SGDLS and CDR2 YYNGEE. V lost 4 bases and J lost 2, with 8 bases in between. CDR3 sequence (DNA): TGTGCCAGCAGCAGGATTCTCACAGATACGCAGTATTTT. Translated: CASSRILTDTQYF. Looking up the rest from reference TRBV9 and TRBJ2-3 gives the full variable domain: DSGVTQTPKHLITATGQRVTLRCSPRSGDLSVYWYQQSLDQGLQFLIQYYNGEERAKGNILERFSAQQFPDLHSELNLSSLELGDSALYFCASSRILTDTQYFGPGTRLTVL.

The J gene is TRBJ1-1, the V gene TRBV19; D is unclear. Germline CDR1 is LNHDA and CDR2 is SQIVND (reference sequence). This CDR3 region has 15 residues. Trimming removed 3 bases at V and 0 bases at J, with 11 bases between. The chain's CDR3 is CASSIIYGMNTEAFF. The DNA of the CDR3 is TGTGCCAGTAGTATTATTTACGGAATGAACACTGAAGCTTTCTTT.

The CDR3, as DNA: TGTGCCAGCAGCTTAGGGTCTGGGGCAGGGGGTCGCACAGATACGCAGTATTTT. Its translation: CASSLGSGAGGRTDTQYF. The rearrangement joins TRBV11-3 to TRBJ2-3; TRBD1 matches 7 bases. Trimming cost V 1 base and J 1 base; bases outside gene matches: 11. CDR1 and CDR2 from the germline V gene are SGHNT and YENEEA. The length of the CDR3 is 18 residues.

The rearrangement joins TRBV5-1 to TRBJ2-7; D remains ambiguous. This CDR3 comprises 14 residues. Trimming shortened V by 0 bases and J by 2 bases, and 9 bases separated the two germline ends. Germline loops: CDR1 SGHRS, CDR2 YFSETQ. The DNA for the CDR3 is TGCGCCAGCAGCTTGGGACCGGTTACCTACGAGCAGTACTTC. Translated, it gives CASSLGPVTYEQYF.

This sequence joins TRBV5-1 and TRBJ1-2; 10 bases are a match to TRBD1. The CDR3 consists of 17 residues. The germline V gene has CDR1 SGHRS and CDR2 YFSETQ. The V segment lost 4 bases and the J segment 8 bases; nucleotides outside the gene matches: 17. CDR3 bases: TGCGCCAGCAGCCTACTAAACCCGGGACAGGGGTTAGAGGGCTACACCTTC. This sequence encodes CASSLLNPGQGLEGYTF.